This T cell receptor beta chain comes out of a study of control samples from healthy donors and cancer patients. Repertoires were generated with immunoSEQ multiplex PCR, while TCRdb's copy carries only in-frame clones and drops some. The sample includes 110,000 to 150,000 clones, around nine tenths of them seen just once. The germline gives CDR1 SGHTA, CDR2 FQGTGA. The CDR3 is 16 amino acids. V gave up 4 bases and J gave up 4 bases, with 16 bases separating them. The clonotype originates from a man aged 25-45 years in good health. This chain links TRBV7-3 with TRBJ2-2, with D possibly TRBD2 on 5 matching bases. Source material: blood. CDR3 loop: CASSSSPSGSTGELFF. The DNA of the CDR3 is TGTGCCAGCAGCTCATCCCCATCGGGAAGCACCGGGGAGCTGTTTTTT. Drawing the rest from reference TRBV7-3 and TRBJ2-2, the complete variable domain is GAGVSQTPSNKVTEKGKYVELRCDPISGHTALYWYRQSLGQGPEFLIYFQGTGAADDSGLPNDRFFAVRPEGSVSTLKIQRTERGDSAVYLCASSSSPSGSTGELFFGEGSRLTVL.